This T cell receptor beta chain comes out of a study of molecular identifiers for immune sequencing clone quantification. In this sample, this clonotype turned up a few times. Antigen specificity is unknown. At one of its ends the junction is not consistent with the germline gene, which may arise from a read error. Study-level findings and limits: Should identical TCR molecules share a barcode, the sizes of highly expanded clones could be underestimated.

Germline V gene data show CDR1 as GTSNPN and CDR2 as SVGIG (reference sequence). The CDR3 consists of 15 residues. Sorted cell numbers of roughly 20,000 to 1,000,000, with 10%, 30% or 50% RNA, served as input for naive CD8 libraries. Naive CD8 T cells were FACS-sorted by CD8+CD4-CCR7+CD45RA+ markers. Each CDR3 protein gets one entry after TCRdb re-called the PCR reads with MiXCR. The sample consists of 460,000 or so distinct CDR3 sequences, about a fifth of them appearing once. The source material was naive CD8+ T cells from blood, with Jurkat cell RNA spiked in. This sample's subset: FACS-sorted CD8+CD4-CCR7+CD45RA+ naive T cells. The V gene is TRBV30, the J gene TRBJ2-2; TRBD1 matches 10 bases. The TCR originated in a human donor in good health. Some libraries in this study had Jurkat cell RNA spiked in. CDR3 coding DNA: TGTGCCCGGAGCATAGGGACAGGGGTCACCGGGGAGCTGTTTTTT. Translation: CARSIGTGVTGELFF.